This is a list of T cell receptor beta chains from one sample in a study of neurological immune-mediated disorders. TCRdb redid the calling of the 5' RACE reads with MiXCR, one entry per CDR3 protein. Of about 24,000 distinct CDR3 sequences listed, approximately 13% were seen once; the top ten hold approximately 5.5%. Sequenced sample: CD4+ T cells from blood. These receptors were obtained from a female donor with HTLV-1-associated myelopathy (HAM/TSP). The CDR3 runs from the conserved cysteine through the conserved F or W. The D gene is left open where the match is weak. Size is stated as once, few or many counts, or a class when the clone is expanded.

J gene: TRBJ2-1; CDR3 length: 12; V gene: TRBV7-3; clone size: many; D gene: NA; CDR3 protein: CASSDGANEQFF
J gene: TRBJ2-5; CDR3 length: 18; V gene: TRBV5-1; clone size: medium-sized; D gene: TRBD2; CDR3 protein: CASSLDSGGAVTVGTQYF
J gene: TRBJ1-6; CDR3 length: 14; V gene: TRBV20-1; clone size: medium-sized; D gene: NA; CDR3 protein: CSALDSSYNSPLHF
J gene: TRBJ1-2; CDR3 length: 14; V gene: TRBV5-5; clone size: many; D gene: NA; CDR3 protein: CASSPGQAGYGYTF
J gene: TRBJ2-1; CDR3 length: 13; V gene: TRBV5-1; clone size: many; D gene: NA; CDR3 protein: CASSWRGDNEQFF
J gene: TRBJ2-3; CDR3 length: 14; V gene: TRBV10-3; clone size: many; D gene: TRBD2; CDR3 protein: CATGTSGGRGLQYF
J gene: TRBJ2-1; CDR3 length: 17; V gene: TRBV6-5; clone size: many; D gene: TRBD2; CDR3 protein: CASSYLSSGRVYNEQFF
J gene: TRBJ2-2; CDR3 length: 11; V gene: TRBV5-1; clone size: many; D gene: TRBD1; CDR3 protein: CASGTVGELFF
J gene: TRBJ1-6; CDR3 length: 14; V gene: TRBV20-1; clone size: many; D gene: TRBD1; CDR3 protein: CSAQTGGKDSPLHF
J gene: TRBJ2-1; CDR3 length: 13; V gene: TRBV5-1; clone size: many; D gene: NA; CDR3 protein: CASSSTQGDEQFF
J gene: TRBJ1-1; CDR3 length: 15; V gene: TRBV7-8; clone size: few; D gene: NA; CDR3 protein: CASSLGAGVNTEAFF
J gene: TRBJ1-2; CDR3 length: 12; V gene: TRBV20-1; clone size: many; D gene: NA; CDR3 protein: CSATHGWRGYTF
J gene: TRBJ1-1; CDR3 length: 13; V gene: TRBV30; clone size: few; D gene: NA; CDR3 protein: CAWSLPVGTEAFF
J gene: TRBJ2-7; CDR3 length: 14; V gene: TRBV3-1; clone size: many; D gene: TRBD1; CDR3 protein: CASSQGTGAYEQYF
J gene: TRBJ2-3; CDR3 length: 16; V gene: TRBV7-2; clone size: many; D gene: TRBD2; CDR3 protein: CASSSPLAGVTDTQYF
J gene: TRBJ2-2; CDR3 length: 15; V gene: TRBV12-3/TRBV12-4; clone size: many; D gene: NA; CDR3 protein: CASSLAQGMAGELFF
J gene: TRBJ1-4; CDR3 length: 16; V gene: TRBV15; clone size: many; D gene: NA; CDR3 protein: CATSRDRAAVGEKLFF
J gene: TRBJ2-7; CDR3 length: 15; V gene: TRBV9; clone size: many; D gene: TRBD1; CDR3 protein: CASSLSGQPLGEQYF
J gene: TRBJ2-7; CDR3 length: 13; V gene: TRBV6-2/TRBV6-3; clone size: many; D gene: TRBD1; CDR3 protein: CASSRDRVDEQYF
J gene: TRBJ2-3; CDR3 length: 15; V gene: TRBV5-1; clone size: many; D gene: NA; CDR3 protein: CASSLTFRTADTQYF
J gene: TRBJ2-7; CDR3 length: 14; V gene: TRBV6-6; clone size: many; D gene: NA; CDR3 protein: CASSYDRVAYEQYF
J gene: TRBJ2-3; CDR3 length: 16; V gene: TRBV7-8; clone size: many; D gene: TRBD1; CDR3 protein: CASSLLAGGPTDTQYF
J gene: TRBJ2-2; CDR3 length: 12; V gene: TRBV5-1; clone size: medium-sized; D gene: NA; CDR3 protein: CASSRGTGELFF
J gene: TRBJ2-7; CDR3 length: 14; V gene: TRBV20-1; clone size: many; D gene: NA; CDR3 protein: CSATPGWGSYEQYF
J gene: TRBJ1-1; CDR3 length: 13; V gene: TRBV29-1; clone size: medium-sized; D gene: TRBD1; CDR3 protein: CSVKYRGDTEAFF
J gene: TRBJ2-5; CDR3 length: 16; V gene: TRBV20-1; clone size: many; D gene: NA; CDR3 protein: CSARDRGRQAQETQYF
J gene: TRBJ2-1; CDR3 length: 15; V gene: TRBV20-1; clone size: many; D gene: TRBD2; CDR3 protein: CSARVPLAGAFEQFF
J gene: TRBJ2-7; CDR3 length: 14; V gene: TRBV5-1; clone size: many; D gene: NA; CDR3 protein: CASSLGSVNYEQYF